This TCR beta chain derives from a study of cytotoxic CD8 clonotypes in ibrutinib-treated CLL. This clone was found many times. The length of the CDR3 is 11 residues. V was cut by 3 bases and J by 2 bases, with 2 bases left in between. Germline V CDR1 and CDR2: SNHLY, FYNNEI. TCR beta library input comprised roughly 2 micrograms of genomic DNA from cryopreserved PBMCs. Sequenced by immunoSEQ multiplex PCR; TCRdb stores in-frame clones only, minus some. The table lists about 74,000 clones, more than 70% of them singletons, with 7.5% to 9.5% in the top ten. This clonotype originated in a human donor with chronic lymphocytic leukemia. The chain uses TRBV2 and TRBJ2-7, with D uncertain. Source: PBMCs, taken at disease progression, from a patient treated with ibrutinib. CDR3 sequence reads: CASSDTYEQYF. CDR3 DNA: TGTGCCAGCAGTGACACCTACGAGCAGTACTTC.